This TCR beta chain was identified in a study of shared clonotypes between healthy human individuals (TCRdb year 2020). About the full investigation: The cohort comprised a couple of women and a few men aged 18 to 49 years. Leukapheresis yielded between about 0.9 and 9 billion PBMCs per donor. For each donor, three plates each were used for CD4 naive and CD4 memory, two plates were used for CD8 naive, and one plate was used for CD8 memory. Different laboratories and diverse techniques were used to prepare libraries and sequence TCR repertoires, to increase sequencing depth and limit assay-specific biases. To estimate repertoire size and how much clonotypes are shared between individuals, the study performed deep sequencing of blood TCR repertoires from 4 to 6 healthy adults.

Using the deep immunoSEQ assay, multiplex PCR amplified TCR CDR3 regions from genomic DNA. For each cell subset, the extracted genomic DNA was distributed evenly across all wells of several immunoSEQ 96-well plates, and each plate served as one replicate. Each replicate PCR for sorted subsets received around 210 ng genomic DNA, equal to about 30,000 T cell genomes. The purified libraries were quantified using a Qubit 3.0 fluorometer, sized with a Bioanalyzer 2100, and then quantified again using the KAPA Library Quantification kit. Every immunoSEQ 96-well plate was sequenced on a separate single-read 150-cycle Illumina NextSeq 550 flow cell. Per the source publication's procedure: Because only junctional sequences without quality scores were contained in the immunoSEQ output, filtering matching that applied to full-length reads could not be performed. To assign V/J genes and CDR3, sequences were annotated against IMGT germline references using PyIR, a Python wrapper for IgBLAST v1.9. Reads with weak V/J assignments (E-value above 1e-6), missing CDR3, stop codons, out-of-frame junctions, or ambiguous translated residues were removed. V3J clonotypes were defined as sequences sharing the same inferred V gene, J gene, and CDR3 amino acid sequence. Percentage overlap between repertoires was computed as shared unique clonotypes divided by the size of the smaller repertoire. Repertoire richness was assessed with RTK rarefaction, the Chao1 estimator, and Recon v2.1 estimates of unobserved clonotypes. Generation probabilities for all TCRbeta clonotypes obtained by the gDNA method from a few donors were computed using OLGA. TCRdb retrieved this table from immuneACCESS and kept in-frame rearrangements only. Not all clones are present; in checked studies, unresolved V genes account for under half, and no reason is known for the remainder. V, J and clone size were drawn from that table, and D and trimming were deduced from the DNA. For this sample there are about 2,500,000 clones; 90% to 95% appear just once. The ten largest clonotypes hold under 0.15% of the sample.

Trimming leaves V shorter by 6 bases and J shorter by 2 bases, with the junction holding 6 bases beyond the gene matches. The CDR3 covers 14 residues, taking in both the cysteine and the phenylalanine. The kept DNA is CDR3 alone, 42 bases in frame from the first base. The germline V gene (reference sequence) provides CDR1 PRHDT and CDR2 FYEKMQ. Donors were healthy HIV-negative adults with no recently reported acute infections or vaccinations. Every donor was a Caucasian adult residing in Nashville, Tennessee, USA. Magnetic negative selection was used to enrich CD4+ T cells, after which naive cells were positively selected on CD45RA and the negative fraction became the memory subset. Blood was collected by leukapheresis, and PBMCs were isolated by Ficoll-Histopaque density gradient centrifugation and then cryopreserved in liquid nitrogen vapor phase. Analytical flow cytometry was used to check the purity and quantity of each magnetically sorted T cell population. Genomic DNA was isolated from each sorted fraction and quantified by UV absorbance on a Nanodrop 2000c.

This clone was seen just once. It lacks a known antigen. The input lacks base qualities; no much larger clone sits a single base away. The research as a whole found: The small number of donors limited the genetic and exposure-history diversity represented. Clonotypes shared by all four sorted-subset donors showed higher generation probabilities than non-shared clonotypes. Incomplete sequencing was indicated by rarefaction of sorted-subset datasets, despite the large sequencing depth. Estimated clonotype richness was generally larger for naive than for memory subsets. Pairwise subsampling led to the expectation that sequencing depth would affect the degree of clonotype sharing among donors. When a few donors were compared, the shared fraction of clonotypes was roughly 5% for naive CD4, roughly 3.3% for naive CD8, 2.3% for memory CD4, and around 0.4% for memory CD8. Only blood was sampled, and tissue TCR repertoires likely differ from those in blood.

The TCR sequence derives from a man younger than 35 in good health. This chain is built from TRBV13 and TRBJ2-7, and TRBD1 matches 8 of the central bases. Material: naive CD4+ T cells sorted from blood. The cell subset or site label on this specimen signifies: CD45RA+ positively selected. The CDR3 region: CASRSRGPPYEQYF. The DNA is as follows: TGTGCCAGCAGATCCAGGGGGCCACCCTACGAGCAGTACTTC.